The 29 T cell receptor beta chains in this list originate from one sample, sequenced in a study of T cell clones after liver transplantation. Generated by immunoSEQ multiplex PCR, the TCRdb table keeps only in-frame clones and is missing some. The data contain under 130,000 clones, around four fifths of them singletons. The sequencing here drew on CD4+ T cells from blood, taken approximately 4 years after liver transplant. These receptors were obtained from a human patient who received a liver transplant. Some T cells may be supplied by the graft donor.

The chain couples TRBV29-1 to TRBJ2-3; TRBD2 matches 14 bases. CDR1 is SQVTM, CDR2 ANQGSEA, per germline. The junction had 5 bases not matched to a gene; V was cut back by 1 base and J by 2 bases. The CDR3 has 17 residues. CDR3 region: CSVEVTSGGVSTDTQYF. CDR3 DNA: TGCAGCGTTGAAGTGACTAGCGGGGGGGTATCCACAGATACGCAGTATTTT.

V is TRBV7-2 and J is TRBJ1-1, with D unclear. Trimming removed 2 bases at V and 3 bases at J, with 7 bases between. The CDR3 has 13 amino acids. Per the germline V gene, CDR1 is SGHTA and CDR2 is FQGNSA. DNA of the CDR3: TGTGCCAGCAGCTTAAAGGAGGACACTGAAGCTTTCTTT. Its translation: CASSLKEDTEAFF.

J is TRBJ1-4 and V is TRBV28, with 10 bases identical to TRBD1. CDR3 length equals 15 residues. Germline CDR1 and CDR2: MDHEN and SYDVKM. V gave up 2 bases and J gave up 5 bases; unmatched junction bases: 2. This CDR3 reads CASSLDRGRNEKLFF. As DNA, the CDR3 is TGTGCCAGCAGTTTAGACAGGGGGCGCAATGAAAAACTGTTTTTT. Full variable domain (missing parts from reference TRBV28 and TRBJ1-4): DVKVTQSSRYLVKRTGEKVFLECVQDMDHENMFWYRQDPGLGLRLIYFSYDVKMKEKGDIPEGYSVSREKKERFSLILESASTNQTSMYLCASSLDRGRNEKLFFGSGTQLSVL.

This clone was seen a few times. The J gene is TRBJ2-3, the V gene TRBV6-1; possible D gene TRBD1, 6 bases. CDR1 and CDR2 (germline): MNHNS, SASEGT. V dropped 7 bases and J dropped 0 bases, with 14 bases sitting between them. The CDR3 runs to 15 residues. The CDR3 loop reads CASTQDRSSTDTQYF. The CDR3 DNA sequence: TGTGCCAGCACCCAAGACAGGTCGAGCACAGATACGCAGTATTTT.

This clone is a singleton in its sample. The chain carries TRBV19 and TRBJ1-1; 8 nucleotides match TRBD1. The CDR3 is 15 residues long. V was clipped by 7 bases and J by 6 bases; unmatched bases: 13. CDR1 is LNHDA and CDR2 is SQIVND in the germline V gene (reference sequence). The CDR3 sequence is CASKPEAQGVAEAFF. CDR3 coding DNA: TGTGCCAGTAAACCCGAGGCACAGGGGGTAGCTGAAGCTTTCTTT.

In its sample, this clone was seen a few times. V and J are TRBV4-1 and TRBJ2-3; the D gene is possibly TRBD2 (6 bases). The germline V gene has CDR1 MGHRA and CDR2 YSYEKL. This CDR3 region has 15 residues. The germline V and J ends were trimmed by 0 bases and 3 bases, with 10 bases remaining between them. The CDR3 region has the DNA TGCGCCAGCAGCCAAGACGGGGCGGGAACAGATACGCAGTATTTT. This codes for CASSQDGAGTDTQYF.

The V gene is TRBV6-6, the J gene TRBJ2-7; 10 bases are shared with TRBD1. Looked up from germline, CDR1 is MNHNY and CDR2 is SVGAGI (reference sequence). The CDR3 totals 14 residues. Unmatched junction bases numbered 8, after V lost 7 bases and J lost 5 bases. The CDR3 region is CASTTGTGVHEQYF. Written as DNA, the CDR3 is TGTGCCAGCACTACCGGGACAGGGGTCCACGAGCAGTACTTC.

J is TRBJ2-1 and V is TRBV5-4; D unclear. The V gene lost 2 bases and the J gene lost 7 bases, with 13 bases spanning the gap. The germline gives CDR1 SGHNT, CDR2 YYREEE (reference sequence). There are 14 residues in the CDR3. The CDR3 DNA is TGTGCCAGCAGCTTTTCACGCCATCCGAATGAGCAGTTCTTC. Its translation: CASSFSRHPNEQFF.

The genes are TRBV7-8 and TRBJ2-2; D perhaps matches TRBD1 (8 bases). Germline V CDR1 and CDR2: SGHVS, FQNEAQ. This CDR3 spans 18 amino acids. The V end was cut by 7 bases, the J end by 6 bases, with 27 bases between. CDR3 loop: CASTDRVLAGDLPGELFF. CDR3 DNA: TGTGCCAGCACGGACAGGGTCTTGGCGGGGGACCTCCCCGGGGAGCTGTTTTTT.

This chain joins TRBV28 and TRBJ1-2, with 7 positions matching TRBD1. CDR1 is MDHEN and CDR2 is SYDVKM in the germline V gene. Trimming took 3 bases from V and 6 from J; bases not matched to a gene: 7. The CDR3 totals 14 residues. Written as DNA, the CDR3 is TGTGCCAGCAGTTTCCTAGGGGGCGTGGATGGCTACACCTTC. It translates to CASSFLGGVDGYTF.

This sequence joins TRBV6-5 and TRBJ2-5; D might be TRBD2 (7 bases). CDR1 is MNHEY and CDR2 is SVGAGI in the germline V gene. V shed 7 bases and J shed 1 base, with 16 bases lying between them. This CDR3 is 15 amino acids long. CDR3 nucleotide sequence: TGTGCCAGCAATACTGGAGGGGGGGGCCAAGAGACCCAGTACTTC. Translation: CASNTGGGGQETQYF.

The chain uses TRBV28 and TRBJ1-2; 9 bases agree with TRBD1. CDR1 MDHEN and CDR2 SYDVKM come from the germline V gene. Trimming cost V 10 bases and J 8 bases; bases outside gene matches: 14. This CDR3 comprises 14 residues. CDR3 DNA sequence: TGTGCCATCCCCGAACAGGGGGCGCCCGGGGGCTACACCTTC. It is translated as CAIPEQGAPGGYTF.

This rearrangement joins TRBV11-2 to TRBJ2-2; 9 nucleotides line up with TRBD2. V trimming: 4 bases; J trimming: 4 bases; junction bases outside the gene matches: 13. This CDR3 has 18 residues. Germline values: CDR1 SGHAT, CDR2 FQNNGV. The CDR3: CASSSTKSLAGLTGELFF. The CDR3 DNA reads TGTGCCAGCAGCTCGACTAAGAGCCTAGCGGGACTCACCGGGGAGCTGTTTTTT.

The J gene is TRBJ2-5, the V gene TRBV6-5; a weak D match, TRBD2 (6 bases). Trimming removed 1 base at V and 0 bases at J, with 9 bases between. Germline V gene lookup returns CDR1 MNHEY and CDR2 SVGAGI. CDR3 length: 15 amino acids. The CDR3, as DNA: TGTGCCAGCAGTTACTTCCGGGACTACCAAGAGACCCAGTACTTC. Translation: CASSYFRDYQETQYF.

The gene calls are TRBV28 and TRBJ1-5, with 7 bases that match TRBD1. The CDR3 is 17 amino acids. After removal of 7 bases from V and 4 bases from J, the junction contained 16 bases not matched to a gene. From germline, CDR1 is MDHEN and CDR2 SYDVKM. In DNA, the CDR3 is TGTGCCAGCATCCCAGGGGAGAACAGGGGAAGAAATCAGCCCCAGCATTTT. It encodes CASIPGENRGRNQPQHF.

This clone was recorded once. In DNA, the CDR3 is TGTGCCAGCAGCTCCCTAGGTTGGAGCACCGTGGCTCGGGGCTACACCTTC. Translated: CASSSLGWSTVARGYTF. The chain has TRBV7-8 and TRBJ1-2; D is unclear. With 4 bases removed from V and 8 bases from J, the gap between germline ends came to 26 bases. The CDR3 contains 17 residues. Germline V gene lookup returns CDR1 SGHVS and CDR2 FQNEAQ.

The chain recombines TRBV5-1 with TRBJ2-1, with TRBD2 matching over 7 bases. V was clipped by 0 bases and J by 7 bases; unmatched bases: 7. The CDR3 length is 15 residues. Germline lookup yields CDR1 SGHRS and CDR2 YFSETQ. This chain's CDR3 is CASSLAAGVRNEQFF. For the CDR3, the DNA is TGCGCCAGCAGCTTGGCTGCGGGAGTTCGGAATGAGCAGTTCTTC.

The CDR3 region has the DNA TGTGCCAGCAGCGCGCCGGGGTCGAACACTGAAGCTTTCTTT. Its protein product is CASSAPGSNTEAFF. The V gene is TRBV9, the J gene TRBJ1-1; no reliable D call. The V gene lost 3 bases and the J gene lost 1 base, with 10 bases spanning the gap. Germline CDR1 is SGDLS and CDR2 is YYNGEE. The CDR3 contains 14 residues.

The J gene is TRBJ1-2, the V gene TRBV16; no clear D. V was trimmed by 2 bases and J by 7 bases, leaving 14 bases between them. CDR1 and CDR2 (germline): KGHSY, FQNENV. The CDR3 loop spans 14 amino acids. The CDR3 loop reads CASSQLSGIGGYTF. The CDR3 DNA sequence: TGTGCCAGCAGCCAACTCTCGGGGATTGGTGGCTACACCTTC.

CDR3 loop: CASSPGTGPVEQYF. The CDR3 DNA reads TGTGCCAGCAGCCCCGGGACAGGGCCTGTCGAGCAGTACTTC. The genes are TRBV6-6 and TRBJ2-7; TRBD1 matches 9 bases. V lost 6 bases, J lost 6 bases, and 9 bases stayed unmatched. The CDR3 loop spans 14 amino acids. Germline V gene lookup returns CDR1 MNHNY and CDR2 SVGAGI (reference sequence).

The V gene is TRBV29-1, the J gene TRBJ2-1; 7 nucleotides line up with TRBD1. The germline V gene has CDR1 SQVTM and CDR2 ANQGSEA. J was trimmed by 4 bases and V by 6 bases; bases with no gene match: 9. This CDR3 contains 14 residues. The CDR3 region has the DNA TGCAGCGTAGCCCAGGGGGTACTTTACAATGAGCAGTTCTTC. Translation: CSVAQGVLYNEQFF.

V and J are TRBV2 and TRBJ2-7, with D perhaps TRBD1 (5 bases). Per the germline V gene, CDR1 is SNHLY and CDR2 is FYNNEI. The CDR3 is made up of 13 amino acids. Trimming stripped 7 bases from V and 3 bases from J, with 13 bases between. CDR3 residues: CASNSGQFYEQYF. DNA for the CDR3: TGTGCCAGCAATTCCGGACAATTCTACGAGCAGTACTTC.

This chain links TRBV5-1 with TRBJ2-2; 10 bases line up with TRBD1. The CDR3 runs to 17 residues. With V trimmed by 2 bases and J by 4 bases, 8 bases remained unmatched. The germline V gene has CDR1 SGHRS and CDR2 YFSETQ. This CDR3 reads CASSFGGGTGVTGELFF. The DNA of the CDR3 is TGCGCCAGCAGCTTTGGAGGGGGGACAGGGGTCACCGGGGAGCTGTTTTTT.

The rearrangement links TRBV2 to TRBJ1-2; D not resolved. Trimming cost V 10 bases and J 8 bases, with 17 bases left between them. Germline CDR1 SNHLY, CDR2 FYNNEI. The CDR3 sequence is 12 residues long. CDR3 bases: TGTGCCACCAGCGTGCCCCCGGGAGGCTACACCTTC. Amino acid sequence: CATSVPPGGYTF.

Only one count was recorded for this clone. The chain is built from TRBV28 and TRBJ1-5, with D maybe TRBD1 (6 bases). Germline values: CDR1 MDHEN, CDR2 SYDVKM. The CDR3 runs to 16 residues. Trimming took off 6 bases at V and 2 bases at J, with 17 bases between the two ends. The chain's CDR3 is CASRRSTGLGNQPQHF. CDR3 nucleotides: TGTGCCAGCAGGCGGTCCACAGGGTTGGGCAATCAGCCCCAGCATTTT.

The chain employs TRBV28 and TRBJ1-4; unclear D gene. The CDR3 sequence is 12 residues long. V lost 4 bases and J 0 bases, leaving 0 bases between the germline ends. CDR1 is MDHEN and CDR2 is SYDVKM in the germline V gene. In nucleotides, the CDR3 is TGTGCCAGCAGTTCAACTAATGAAAAACTGTTTTTT. Its protein product is CASSSTNEKLFF. Full variable domain (rest looked up from reference TRBV28 and TRBJ1-4): DVKVTQSSRYLVKRTGEKVFLECVQDMDHENMFWYRQDPGLGLRLIYFSYDVKMKEKGDIPEGYSVSREKKERFSLILESASTNQTSMYLCASSSTNEKLFFGSGTQLSVL.

The chain joins TRBV4-2 to TRBJ1-5; D is undetermined. V lost 0 bases and J 0 bases, leaving 15 bases between the germline ends. Germline loops: CDR1 LGHNA, CDR2 YNFKEQ. The CDR3 extends over 18 amino acids. The CDR3 sequence: CASSQDLEGFYSNQPQHF. Here the CDR3 DNA reads TGTGCCAGCAGCCAAGATCTGGAGGGCTTTTATAGCAATCAGCCCCAGCATTTT.

The rearrangement joins TRBV2 to TRBJ1-1; a possible D gene is TRBD1 (5 bases). The CDR3 contains 20 residues. Trimming stripped 7 bases from V and 5 bases from J, with 35 bases between. CDR1 and CDR2 from the germline V gene are SNHLY and FYNNEI. The CDR3 reads CASNYRRFLSGSGLGTEAFF. The CDR3 bases are TGTGCCAGCAATTACAGAAGGTTTCTCTCGGGTTCAGGGCTGGGGACTGAAGCTTTCTTT.

The rearrangement joins TRBV6-1 to TRBJ2-3; 10 bases line up with TRBD2. CDR3 length: 15 amino acids. V shed 7 bases, J shed 2 bases, and the junction held 6 bases outside the gene matches. In germline, CDR1 is MNHNS, CDR2 SASEGT. The CDR3 is CASKTSGAITDTQYF. CDR3 sequence (DNA): TGTGCCAGCAAAACTAGCGGGGCTATCACAGATACGCAGTATTTT.